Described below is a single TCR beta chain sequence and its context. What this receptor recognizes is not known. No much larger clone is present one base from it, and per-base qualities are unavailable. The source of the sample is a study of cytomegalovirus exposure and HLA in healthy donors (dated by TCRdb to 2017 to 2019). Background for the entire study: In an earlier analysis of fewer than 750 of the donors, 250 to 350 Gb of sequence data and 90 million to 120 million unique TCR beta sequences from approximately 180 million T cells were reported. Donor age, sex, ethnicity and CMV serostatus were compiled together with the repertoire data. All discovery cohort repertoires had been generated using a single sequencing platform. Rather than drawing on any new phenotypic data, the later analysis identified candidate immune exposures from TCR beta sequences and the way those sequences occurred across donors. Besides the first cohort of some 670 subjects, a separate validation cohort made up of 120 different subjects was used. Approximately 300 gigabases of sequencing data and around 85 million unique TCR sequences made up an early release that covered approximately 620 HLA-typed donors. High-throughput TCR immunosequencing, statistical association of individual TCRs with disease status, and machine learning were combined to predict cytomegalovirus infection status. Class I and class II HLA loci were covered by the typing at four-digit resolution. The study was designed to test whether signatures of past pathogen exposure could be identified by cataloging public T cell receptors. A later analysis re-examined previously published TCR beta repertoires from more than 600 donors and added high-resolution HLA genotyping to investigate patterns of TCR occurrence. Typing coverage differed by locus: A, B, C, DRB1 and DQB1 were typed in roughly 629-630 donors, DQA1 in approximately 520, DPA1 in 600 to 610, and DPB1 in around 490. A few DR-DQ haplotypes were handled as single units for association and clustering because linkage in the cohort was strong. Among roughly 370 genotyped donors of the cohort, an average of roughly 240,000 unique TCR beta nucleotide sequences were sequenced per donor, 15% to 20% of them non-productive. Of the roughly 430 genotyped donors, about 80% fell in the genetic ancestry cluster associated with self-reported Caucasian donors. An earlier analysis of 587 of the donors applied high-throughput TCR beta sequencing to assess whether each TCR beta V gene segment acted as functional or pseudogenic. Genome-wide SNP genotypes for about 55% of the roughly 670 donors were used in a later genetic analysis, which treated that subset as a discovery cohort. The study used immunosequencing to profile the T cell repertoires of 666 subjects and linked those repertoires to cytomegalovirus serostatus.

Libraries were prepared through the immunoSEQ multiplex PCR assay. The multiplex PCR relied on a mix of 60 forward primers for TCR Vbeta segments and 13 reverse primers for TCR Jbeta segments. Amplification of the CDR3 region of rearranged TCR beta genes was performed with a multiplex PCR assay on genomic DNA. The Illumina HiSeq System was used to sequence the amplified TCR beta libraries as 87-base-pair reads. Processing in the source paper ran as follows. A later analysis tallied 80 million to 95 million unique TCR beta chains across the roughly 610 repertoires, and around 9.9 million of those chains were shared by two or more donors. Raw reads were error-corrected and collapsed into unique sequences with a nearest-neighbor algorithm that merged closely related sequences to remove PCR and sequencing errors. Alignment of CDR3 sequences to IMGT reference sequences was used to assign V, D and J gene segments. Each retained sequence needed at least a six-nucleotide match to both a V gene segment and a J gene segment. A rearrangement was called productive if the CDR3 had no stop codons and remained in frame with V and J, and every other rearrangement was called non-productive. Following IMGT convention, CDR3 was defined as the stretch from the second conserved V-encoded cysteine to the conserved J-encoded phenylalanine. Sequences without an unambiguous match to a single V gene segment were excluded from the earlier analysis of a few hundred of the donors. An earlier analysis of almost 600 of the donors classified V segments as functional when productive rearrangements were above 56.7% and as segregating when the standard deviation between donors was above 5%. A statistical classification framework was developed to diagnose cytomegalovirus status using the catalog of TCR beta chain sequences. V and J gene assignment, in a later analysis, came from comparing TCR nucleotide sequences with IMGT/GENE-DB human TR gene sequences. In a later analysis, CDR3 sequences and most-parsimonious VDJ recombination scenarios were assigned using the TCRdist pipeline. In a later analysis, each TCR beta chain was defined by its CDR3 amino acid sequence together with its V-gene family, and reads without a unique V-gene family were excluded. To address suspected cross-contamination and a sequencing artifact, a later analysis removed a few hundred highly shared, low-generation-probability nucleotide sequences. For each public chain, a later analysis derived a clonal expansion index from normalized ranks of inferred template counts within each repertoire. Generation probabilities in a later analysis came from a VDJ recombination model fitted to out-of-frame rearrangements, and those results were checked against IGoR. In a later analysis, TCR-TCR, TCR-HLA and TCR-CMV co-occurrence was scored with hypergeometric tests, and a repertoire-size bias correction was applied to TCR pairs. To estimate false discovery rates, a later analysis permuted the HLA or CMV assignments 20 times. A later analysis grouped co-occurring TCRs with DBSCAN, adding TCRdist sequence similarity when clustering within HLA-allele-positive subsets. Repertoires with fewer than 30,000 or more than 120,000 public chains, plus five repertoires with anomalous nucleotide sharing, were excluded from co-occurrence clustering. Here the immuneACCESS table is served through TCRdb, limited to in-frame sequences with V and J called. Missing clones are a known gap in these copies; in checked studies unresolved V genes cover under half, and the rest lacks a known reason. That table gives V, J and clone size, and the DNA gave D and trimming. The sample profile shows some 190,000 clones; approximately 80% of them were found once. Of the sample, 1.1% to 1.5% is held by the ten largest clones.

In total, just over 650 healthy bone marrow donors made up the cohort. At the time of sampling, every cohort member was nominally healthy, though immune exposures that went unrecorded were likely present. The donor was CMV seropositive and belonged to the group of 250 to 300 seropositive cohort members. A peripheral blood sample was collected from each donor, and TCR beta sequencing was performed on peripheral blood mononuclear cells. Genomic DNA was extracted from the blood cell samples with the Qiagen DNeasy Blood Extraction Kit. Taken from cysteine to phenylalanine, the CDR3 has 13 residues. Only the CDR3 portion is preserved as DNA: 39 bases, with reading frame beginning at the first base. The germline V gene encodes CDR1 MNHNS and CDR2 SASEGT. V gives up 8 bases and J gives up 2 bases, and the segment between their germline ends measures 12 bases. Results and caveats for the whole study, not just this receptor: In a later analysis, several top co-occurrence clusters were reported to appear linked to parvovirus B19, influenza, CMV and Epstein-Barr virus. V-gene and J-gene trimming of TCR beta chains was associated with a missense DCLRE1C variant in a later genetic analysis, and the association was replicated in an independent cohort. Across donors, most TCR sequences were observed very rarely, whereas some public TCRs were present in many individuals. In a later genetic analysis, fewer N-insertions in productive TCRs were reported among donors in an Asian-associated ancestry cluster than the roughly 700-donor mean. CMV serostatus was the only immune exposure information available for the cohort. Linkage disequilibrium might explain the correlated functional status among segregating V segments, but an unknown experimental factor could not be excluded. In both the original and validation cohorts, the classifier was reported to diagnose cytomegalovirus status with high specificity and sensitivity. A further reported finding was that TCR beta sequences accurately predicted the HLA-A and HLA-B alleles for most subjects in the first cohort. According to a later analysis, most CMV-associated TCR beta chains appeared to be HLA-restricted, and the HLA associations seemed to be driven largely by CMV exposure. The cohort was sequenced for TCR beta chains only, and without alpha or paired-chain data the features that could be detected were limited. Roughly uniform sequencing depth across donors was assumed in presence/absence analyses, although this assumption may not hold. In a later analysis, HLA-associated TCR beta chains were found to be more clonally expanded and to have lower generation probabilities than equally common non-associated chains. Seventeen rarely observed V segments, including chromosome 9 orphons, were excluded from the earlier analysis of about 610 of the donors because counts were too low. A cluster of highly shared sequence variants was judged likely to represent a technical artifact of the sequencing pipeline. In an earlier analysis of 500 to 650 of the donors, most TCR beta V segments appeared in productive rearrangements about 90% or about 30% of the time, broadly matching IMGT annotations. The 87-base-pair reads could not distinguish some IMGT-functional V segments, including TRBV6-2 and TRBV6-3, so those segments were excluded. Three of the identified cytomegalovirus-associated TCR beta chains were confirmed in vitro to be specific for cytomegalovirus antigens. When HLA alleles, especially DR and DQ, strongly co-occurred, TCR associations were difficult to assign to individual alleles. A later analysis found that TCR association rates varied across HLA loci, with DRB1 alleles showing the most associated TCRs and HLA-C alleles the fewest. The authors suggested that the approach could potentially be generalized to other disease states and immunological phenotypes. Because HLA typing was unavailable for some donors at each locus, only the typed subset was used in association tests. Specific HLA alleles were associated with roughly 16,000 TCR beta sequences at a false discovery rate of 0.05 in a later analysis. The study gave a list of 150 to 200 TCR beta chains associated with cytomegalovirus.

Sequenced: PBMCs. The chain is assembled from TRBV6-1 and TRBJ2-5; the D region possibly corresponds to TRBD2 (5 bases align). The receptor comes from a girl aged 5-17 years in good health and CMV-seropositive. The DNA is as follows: TGTGCCAGCTGCAGGACTCCTCAAGAGACCCAGTACTTC. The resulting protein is CASCRTPQETQYF.